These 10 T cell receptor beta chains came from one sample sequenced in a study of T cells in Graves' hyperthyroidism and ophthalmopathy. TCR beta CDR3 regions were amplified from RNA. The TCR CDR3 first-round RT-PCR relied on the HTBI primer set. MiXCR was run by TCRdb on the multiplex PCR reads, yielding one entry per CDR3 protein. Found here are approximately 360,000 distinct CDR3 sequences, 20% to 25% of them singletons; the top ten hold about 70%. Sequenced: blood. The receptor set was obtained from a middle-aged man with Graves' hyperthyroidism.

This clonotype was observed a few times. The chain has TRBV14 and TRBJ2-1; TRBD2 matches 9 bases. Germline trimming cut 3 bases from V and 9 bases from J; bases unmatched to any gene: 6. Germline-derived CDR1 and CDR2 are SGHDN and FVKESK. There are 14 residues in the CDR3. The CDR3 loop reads CASSQASGIVEQFF. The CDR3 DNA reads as TGTGCCAGCAGCCAGGCTAGCGGGATAGTTGAGCAGTTCTTC. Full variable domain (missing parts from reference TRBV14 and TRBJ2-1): EAGVTQFPSHSVIEKGQTVTLRCDPISGHDNLYWYRRVMGKEIKFLLHFVKESKQDESGMPNNRFLAERTGGTYSTLKVQPAELEDSGVYFCASSQASGIVEQFFGPGTRLTVL.

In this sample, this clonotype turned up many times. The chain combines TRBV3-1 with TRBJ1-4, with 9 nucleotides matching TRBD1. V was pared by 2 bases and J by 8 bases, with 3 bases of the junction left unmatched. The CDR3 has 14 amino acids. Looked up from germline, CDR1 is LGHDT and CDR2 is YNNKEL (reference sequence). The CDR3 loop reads CASSQRTGDEKLFF. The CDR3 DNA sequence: TGTGCCAGCAGCCAAAGGACAGGGGACGAAAAACTGTTTTTT.

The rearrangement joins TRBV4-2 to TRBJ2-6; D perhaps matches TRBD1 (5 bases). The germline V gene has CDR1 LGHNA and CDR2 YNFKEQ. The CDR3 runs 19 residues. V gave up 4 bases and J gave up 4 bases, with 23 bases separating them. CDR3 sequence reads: CASSPREPGPGAGANVLTF. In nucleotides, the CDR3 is TGTGCCAGCAGCCCCAGGGAACCCGGCCCAGGAGCCGGGGCCAACGTCCTGACTTTC.

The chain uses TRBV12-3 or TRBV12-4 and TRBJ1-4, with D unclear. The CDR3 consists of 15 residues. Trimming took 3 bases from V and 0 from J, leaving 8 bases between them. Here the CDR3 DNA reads TGTGCCAGCAGTTTGTACCGGACAACTAATGAAAAACTGTTTTTT. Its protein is CASSLYRTTNEKLFF.

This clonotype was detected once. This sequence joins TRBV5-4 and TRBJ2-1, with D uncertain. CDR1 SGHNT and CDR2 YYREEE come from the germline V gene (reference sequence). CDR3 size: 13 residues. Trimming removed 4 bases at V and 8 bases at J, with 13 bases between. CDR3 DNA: TGTGCCAGCAGCCCCGCCTTGGCCGATGAGCAGTTCTTC. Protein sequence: CASSPALADEQFF.

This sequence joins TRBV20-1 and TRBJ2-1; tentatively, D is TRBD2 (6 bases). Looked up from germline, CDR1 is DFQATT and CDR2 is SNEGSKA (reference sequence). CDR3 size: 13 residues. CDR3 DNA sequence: TGCAGCGCTCGGTCAGGGAGGTTGGGTGAGCAGTTCTTC. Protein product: CSARSGRLGEQFF.

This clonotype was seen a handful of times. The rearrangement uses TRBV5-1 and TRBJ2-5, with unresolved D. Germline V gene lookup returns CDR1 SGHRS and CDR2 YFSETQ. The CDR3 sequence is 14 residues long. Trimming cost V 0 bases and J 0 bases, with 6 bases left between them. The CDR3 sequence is CASSLGRNQETQYF. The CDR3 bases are TGCGCCAGCAGCTTGGGCAGGAACCAAGAGACCCAGTACTTC.

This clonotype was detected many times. CDR3 DNA: TGTGCCAGCAGCTTAGACCCGAGCGAGCAGTACTTC. This codes for CASSLDPSEQYF. The rearrangement joins TRBV7-9 to TRBJ2-7; D remains unclear. Trimming took off 1 base at V and 6 bases at J, with 7 bases between the two ends. The CDR3 is 12 amino acids. Germline CDR1 is SEHNR and CDR2 is FQNEAQ (reference sequence).

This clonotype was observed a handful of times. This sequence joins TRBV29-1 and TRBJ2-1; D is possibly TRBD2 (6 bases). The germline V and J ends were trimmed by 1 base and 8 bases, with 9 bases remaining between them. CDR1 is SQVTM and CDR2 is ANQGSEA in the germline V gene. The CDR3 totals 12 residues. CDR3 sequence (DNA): TGCAGCGTTGAAGGTCGGGGGTATGAGCAGTTCTTC. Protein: CSVEGRGYEQFF.

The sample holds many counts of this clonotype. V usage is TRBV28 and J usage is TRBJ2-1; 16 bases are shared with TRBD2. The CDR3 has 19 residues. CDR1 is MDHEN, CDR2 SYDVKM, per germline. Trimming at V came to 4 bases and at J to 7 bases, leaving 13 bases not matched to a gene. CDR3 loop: CASSSTSPGLAGGLNEQFF. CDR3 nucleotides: TGTGCCAGCAGTTCCACCTCTCCGGGACTAGCGGGAGGGTTGAATGAGCAGTTCTTC. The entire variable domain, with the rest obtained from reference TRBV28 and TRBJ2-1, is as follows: DVKVTQSSRYLVKRTGEKVFLECVQDMDHENMFWYRQDPGLGLRLIYFSYDVKMKEKGDIPEGYSVSREKKERFSLILESASTNQTSMYLCASSSTSPGLAGGLNEQFFGPGTRLTVL.